The 17 T cell receptor beta chains below come from one sample, sequenced in a study of blood T cells in healthy people across ages. Primed by a sample-barcoded 5' primer and a J-beta primer mix, a second PCR proceeded for 7 to 11 cycles. Each CDR3 protein is one row after TCRdb ran MiXCR on the 5' RACE reads. The sample has roughly 2 million distinct CDR3 sequences; roughly 52% are singletons. Sequencing was carried out using blood. The source of these receptors is a woman between 40 and 50 years old in good health.

This sequence joins TRBV20-1 and TRBJ2-5; 10 bases agree with TRBD2. The DNA end is a closer match to TRBJ2-4, so the J assignment may be wrong. The V gene's germline CDR1 is DFQATT and CDR2 SNEGSKA (reference sequence). CDR3 length equals 16 residues. The CDR3 DNA is TGCAGTGTAAATAGGGAGCGGGGGGGCCGCGGTCCCATTCAGTACTTC. Encoded protein: CSVNRERGGRGPIQYF.

This clonotype was detected only a few times. The chain is built from TRBV5-1 and TRBJ2-1; D may be TRBD1 (6 bases). In germline, CDR1 is SGHRS, CDR2 YFSETQ. Trimming pared 7 bases from V and 2 bases from J, leaving 10 bases between. CDR3 length: 13 residues. The CDR3 region has the DNA TGCGCCAGCGGGGGCACCACCTACAATGAGCAGTTCTTC. Translating gives CASGGTTYNEQFF.

In this sample, this clonotype turned up a few times. The V gene is TRBV7-2, the J gene TRBJ1-2; D not resolved. There are 15 residues in the CDR3. Germline V gives CDR1 SGHTA, CDR2 FQGNSA. V lost 5 bases to trimming and J lost 4 bases, with 17 bases between them. This CDR3 is CASSPMARGIYGYTF. DNA of the CDR3: TGTGCCAGCAGCCCTATGGCCCGAGGGATCTATGGCTACACCTTC.

This clonotype was counted a few times. The chain employs TRBV4-1 and TRBJ2-1, with 8 bases matching TRBD1. J lost 0 bases, V lost 3 bases, and 4 bases had no gene match. This CDR3 region has 16 residues. Per the germline V gene, CDR1 is MGHRA and CDR2 is YSYEKL. The CDR3 DNA is TGCGCCAGCAGCCAGGGACAGGCGAGCTCCTACAATGAGCAGTTCTTC. The encoded protein is CASSQGQASSYNEQFF.

The CDR3 loop is CASSGRERGYTF. The DNA for the CDR3 is TGTGCCAGCAGTGGCAGGGAACGTGGCTACACCTTC. The chain recombines TRBV6-1 with TRBJ1-2, with D perhaps matching TRBD1 (5 bases). V was shortened by 4 bases and J by 7 bases, with 10 bases between the two germline ends. The CDR3 contains 12 residues. The germline V gene encodes CDR1 MNHNS and CDR2 SASEGT.

The rearrangement uses TRBV6-2 or TRBV6-3 and TRBJ2-5; D is unclear. V lost 10 bases to trimming and J lost 4 bases, with 13 bases between them. Germline assignment: CDR1 MNHEY and CDR2 SVGEGT. This CDR3 comprises 12 residues. In nucleotides, the CDR3 is TGTGCCACCTCAACCCTGGGAGAGACCCAGTACTTC. Protein product: CATSTLGETQYF.

This clonotype was counted a few times. This rearrangement joins TRBV4-2 to TRBJ2-7; D is unclear. CDR3 size: 15 residues. Germline V gene data show CDR1 as LGHNA and CDR2 as YNFKEQ. With 2 bases removed from V and 6 bases from J, the gap between germline ends came to 17 bases. The CDR3 DNA reads TGTGCCAGCAGCCAATATACAGTATCGGGCTCCGAGCAGTACTTC. Protein sequence: CASSQYTVSGSEQYF.

The chain recombines TRBV27 with TRBJ1-2; 8 positions agree with TRBD1. The V segment lost 5 bases and the J segment 4 bases; nucleotides outside the gene matches: 12. Germline CDR1 reads MNHEY; CDR2 reads SMNVEV (reference sequence). The CDR3 totals 16 residues. CDR3 sequence: CASSGPTGDRIYGYTF. In DNA form, the CDR3 reads TGTGCCAGCAGTGGCCCGACAGGGGATCGCATCTATGGCTACACCTTC.

The rearrangement joins TRBV5-6 to TRBJ1-2, with a tentative D call TRBD1 (5 bases). CDR3 length: 16 amino acids. V was trimmed by 2 bases and J by 3 bases, leaving 17 bases between them. Germline CDR1 SGHDT, CDR2 YYEEEE. CDR3 in amino acids: CASSFTVAAGHYGYTF. The CDR3 coding sequence is TGTGCCAGCAGCTTCACTGTTGCGGCGGGACACTATGGCTACACCTTC.

The chain carries TRBV2 and TRBJ2-1; 13 bases are a match to TRBD2. The last part of the DNA fits TRBJ2-7 better; the J call may be wrong. Germline CDR1 and CDR2: SNHLY and FYNNEI. The CDR3 loop spans 15 amino acids. For the CDR3, the DNA is TGTGCCAGCAGTGAAAGGACTAGCGGGGGCAATGAGCAGTACTTC. This sequence encodes CASSERTSGGNEQYF.

This clonotype was found a few times. This chain links TRBV29-1 with TRBJ2-5; no reliable D call. The CDR3 has 14 residues. The V gene's germline CDR1 is SQVTM and CDR2 ANQGSEA. V was cut by 0 bases and J by 5 bases, with 13 bases left in between. CDR3 protein: CSVEDLSGRETQYF. The CDR3 DNA reads TGCAGCGTTGAAGATTTGTCGGGCCGGGAGACCCAGTACTTC.

The chain employs TRBV2 and TRBJ1-5; D is possibly TRBD1 (6 bases). Trimming pared 6 bases from V and 3 bases from J, leaving 12 bases between. The CDR3 has 14 residues. Germline CDR1 reads SNHLY; CDR2 reads FYNNEI. The DNA for the CDR3 is TGTGCCAGCAGCGTAACAGGGAACAATCAGCCCCAGCATTTT. It translates to CASSVTGNNQPQHF.

The sample holds a few counts of this clonotype. This chain connects TRBV5-1 to TRBJ2-5; TRBD1 agrees at 9 bases. The CDR3 runs to 15 residues. Germline lookup yields CDR1 SGHRS and CDR2 YFSETQ. V trimming: 0 bases; J trimming: 4 bases; junction bases outside the gene matches: 4. The CDR3 coding sequence is TGCGCCAGCAGCTTGGGGGACAGGGAGGGAGAGACCCAGTACTTC. Translated: CASSLGDREGETQYF.

Only a few counts were recorded for this clonotype. The gene calls are TRBV21-1 and TRBJ1-2; the table's D call of TRBD1 was not tested on the DNA. TRBV21-1 is shown as a pseudogene. This CDR3 is built from 15 residues. The CDR3 DNA reads as TGTGCCAGCAGCCTGGGACAGGGGGAGAAATATGGCTACACCTTC. Residues: CASSLGQGEKYGYTF.

This clonotype was recorded once. Its ends do not fully match the called genes, so a read error is possible. The chain couples TRBV7-2 to TRBJ2-4; D unclear. The J call may be wrong; the DNA end is better matched by TRBJ2-7. The CDR3 has 13 residues. The germline V gene has CDR1 SGHTA and CDR2 FQGNSA. CDR3 bases: TGTGCCTGCAGCGTCGGGTCGGACTACGAGCAGTACTTC. Translated, it gives CACSVGSDYEQYF.

The V gene is TRBV7-9, the J gene TRBJ2-5; tentative D call: TRBD1 (6 bases). The length of the CDR3 is 15 residues. The V gene's germline CDR1 is SEHNR and CDR2 FQNEAQ (reference sequence). The ends were cut back, 4 bases at V and 2 bases at J, with 14 bases in the middle. Here the CDR3 reads CASSSPRDKQETQYF. CDR3 bases: TGTGCCAGCAGCTCGCCCCGGGACAAACAAGAGACCCAGTACTTC.

This chain links TRBV10-3 with TRBJ2-7; 7 nucleotides agree with TRBD1. Germline CDR1 reads ENHRY; CDR2 reads SYGVKD. J was trimmed by 1 base and V by 4 bases; bases with no gene match: 7. CDR3 size: 15 residues. The CDR3 DNA reads as TGTGCCATCAGTGGTGGACAGGCTCATTCCTACGAGCAGTACTTC. Its protein product is CAISGGQAHSYEQYF.